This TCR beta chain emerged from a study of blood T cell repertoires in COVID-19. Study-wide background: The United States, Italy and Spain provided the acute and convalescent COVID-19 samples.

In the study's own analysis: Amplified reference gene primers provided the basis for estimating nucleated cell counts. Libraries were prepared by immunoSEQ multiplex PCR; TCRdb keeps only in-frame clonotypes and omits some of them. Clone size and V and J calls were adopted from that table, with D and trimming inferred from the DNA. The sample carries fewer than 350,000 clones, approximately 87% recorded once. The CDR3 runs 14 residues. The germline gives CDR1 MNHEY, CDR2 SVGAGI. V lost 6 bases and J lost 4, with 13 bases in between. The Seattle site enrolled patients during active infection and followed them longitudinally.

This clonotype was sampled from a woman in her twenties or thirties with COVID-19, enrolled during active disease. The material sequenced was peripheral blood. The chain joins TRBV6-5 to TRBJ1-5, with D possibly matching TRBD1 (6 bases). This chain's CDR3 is CASRQGLLNQPQHF. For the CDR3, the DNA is TGTGCCAGCAGACAGGGCCTGTTGAATCAGCCCCAGCATTTT.